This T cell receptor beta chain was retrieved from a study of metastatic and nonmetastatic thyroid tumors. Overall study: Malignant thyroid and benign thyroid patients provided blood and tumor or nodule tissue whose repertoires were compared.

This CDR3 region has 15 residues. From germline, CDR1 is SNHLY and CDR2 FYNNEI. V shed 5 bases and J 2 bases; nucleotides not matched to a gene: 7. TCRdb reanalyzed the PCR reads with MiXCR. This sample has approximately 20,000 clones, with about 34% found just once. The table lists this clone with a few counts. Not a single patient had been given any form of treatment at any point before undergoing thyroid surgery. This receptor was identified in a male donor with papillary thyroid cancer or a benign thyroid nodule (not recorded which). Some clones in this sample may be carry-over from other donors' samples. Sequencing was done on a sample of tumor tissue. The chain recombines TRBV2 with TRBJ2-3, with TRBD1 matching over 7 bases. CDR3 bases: TGTGCCAGCAGTTATGGGACAGCTTCCACAGATACGCAGTATTTT. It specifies CASSYGTASTDTQYF.